These 21 T cell receptor beta chains were all obtained from the same sample, sequenced in a study of Graves' ophthalmopathy and Graves' hyperthyroidism. Beta-chain TCR CDR3 regions were amplified from RNA transcripts. In the first round, RT-PCR was carried out with HTBI primers, and a multiplex PCR formed the second round. TCRdb redid the calling of the multiplex PCR reads with MiXCR, one entry per CDR3 protein. The table shows hundreds of thousands of distinct CDR3 sequences, with about 21% occurring only once. Sequencing was performed on peripheral blood. These receptors were collected from a woman younger than 35 with stable Graves' hyperthyroidism.

This clonotype was counted many times. The chain joins TRBV6-5 to TRBJ1-1; D unresolved. Trimming removed 1 base from V and 11 bases from J, with 14 bases in between. Looked up from germline, CDR1 is MNHEY and CDR2 is SVGAGI. The CDR3 sequence is 13 residues long. The CDR3 loop reads CASSYYDSGVAFF. DNA of the CDR3: TGTGCCAGCAGTTACTATGACTCTGGGGTCGCTTTCTTT.

This clonotype occurred many times. The chain has TRBV29-1 and TRBJ2-5; maybe TRBD1 (6 bases). CDR1 is SQVTM, CDR2 ANQGSEA, per germline. The ends were cut back, 7 bases at V and 1 base at J, with 13 bases in the middle. CDR3 length equals 13 residues. The CDR3 nucleotides are TGCAGCGCCACACAGGGTCCCCAAGAGACCCAGTACTTC. Translating gives CSATQGPQETQYF.

This clonotype has just a few counts. J is TRBJ2-2 and V is TRBV19, with 10 bases fitting TRBD1. Germline V gives CDR1 LNHDA, CDR2 SQIVND (reference sequence). The CDR3 length is 15 residues. The V and J ends lost 2 bases and 6 bases, in that order; junction bases with no gene match: 3. CDR3 nucleotide sequence: TGTGCCAGTAGTATATCCGACAGGGGGCCCGGGGAGCTGTTTTTT. Protein: CASSISDRGPGELFF.

This clonotype was seen at least ten times. The chain is built from TRBV24-1 and TRBJ2-2, with D perhaps matching TRBD1 (6 bases). The CDR3 is made up of 13 amino acids. V lost 5 bases and J lost 6, with 9 bases in between. The germline V gene has CDR1 KGHDR and CDR2 SFDVKD. The CDR3, as DNA: TGTGCCACCAGTGGAACAGGGTCCGGGGAGCTGTTTTTT. Protein: CATSGTGSGELFF.

The chain carries TRBV4-1 and TRBJ2-2; D may be TRBD1 or TRBD2 (6 bases each). Germline assignment: CDR1 MGHRA and CDR2 YSYEKL. This CDR3 contains 17 residues. With 3 bases removed from V and 2 bases from J, the gap between germline ends came to 16 bases. CDR3 in amino acids: CASSHRGRGLNTGELFF. The CDR3 DNA sequence: TGCGCCAGCAGCCACAGGGGCCGGGGGCTCAACACCGGGGAGCTGTTTTTT.

The chain joins TRBV19 to TRBJ1-6, with TRBD1 matching over 8 bases. This CDR3 comprises 16 residues. V lost 5 bases to trimming and J lost 10 bases; unmatched junction nucleotides: 13. Germline CDR1 reads LNHDA; CDR2 reads SQIVND (reference sequence). The CDR3 bases are TGTGCCAGTAGTCTCGAGACAGGGGATTTTGGATCACCCCTCCACTTT. This encodes CASSLETGDFGSPLHF.

This clonotype was observed at least ten times. J is TRBJ2-7 and V is TRBV11-1; TRBD1 aligns across 10 bases. Trimming at V came to 5 bases and at J to 3 bases, leaving 10 bases not matched to a gene. The CDR3 spans 16 residues. CDR1 is SGHAT, CDR2 FQDESV, per germline (reference sequence). The DNA for the CDR3 is TGTGCCAGCAGCCGAGGACAGGGGGTAAGGGTCTACGAGCAGTACTTC. Protein product: CASSRGQGVRVYEQYF.

In this sample, this clonotype turned up a few times. The V call is TRBV6-2 or TRBV6-3, the J call TRBJ2-2, with D possibly TRBD1 on 6 matching bases. The germline CDR1 and CDR2 sequences are MNHEY and SVGEGT. Trimming removed 7 bases from V and 5 bases from J, with 17 bases in between. The CDR3 loop spans 15 amino acids. CDR3 loop: CASNLRTGQTGELFF. The CDR3 DNA reads TGTGCCAGCAACTTACGGACGGGACAAACCGGGGAGCTGTTTTTT.

This chain joins TRBV18 and TRBJ1-1, with a possible D match to TRBD1 (5 bases). The CDR3 totals 14 residues. Germline V CDR1 and CDR2: KGHSH, LQKENI. The V end was cut by 0 bases, the J end by 8 bases, with 13 bases between. CDR3 nucleotide sequence: TGTGCCAGCTCACCACCAACCCAGGGATCGGAAGCTTTCTTT. Its protein is CASSPPTQGSEAFF.

In this sample, this clonotype turned up many times. This chain links TRBV12-5 with TRBJ1-1; D remains ambiguous. The V gene lost 1 base and the J gene lost 1 base, with 4 bases spanning the gap. This CDR3 spans 13 amino acids. Germline CDR1 reads LGHNT; CDR2 reads FRNRAP. The CDR3 reads CASGLEENTEAFF. The CDR3 DNA reads TGTGCTAGTGGTTTGGAGGAGAACACTGAAGCTTTCTTT.

V usage is TRBV5-5 and J usage is TRBJ1-1; D gene uncertain. From germline, CDR1 is SGHKS and CDR2 YYEKEE (reference sequence). This CDR3 comprises 14 residues. Trimming left V 1 base short and J 2 bases short, with 9 bases between. CDR3 nucleotide sequence: TGTGCCAGCAGCTTGATCGGTATCAACACTGAAGCTTTCTTT. Translating it yields CASSLIGINTEAFF.

This clonotype has at least ten counts. The rearrangement joins TRBV20-1 to TRBJ2-5, with D unresolved. The CDR3 totals 14 residues. The germline V gene encodes CDR1 DFQATT and CDR2 SNEGSKA (reference sequence). The CDR3 protein is CSLYLDWEQETQYF. The CDR3 DNA sequence: TGCAGCCTATACCTAGACTGGGAACAAGAGACCCAGTACTTC.

Ten or more counts support this clonotype. The chain links TRBV20-1 to TRBJ1-5; D possibly corresponds to TRBD1 (5 bases). The V end was cut by 6 bases, the J end by 4 bases, with 16 bases between. The length of the CDR3 is 14 residues. Germline CDR1 and CDR2: DFQATT and SNEGSKA (reference sequence). CDR3: CSASPGRVNQPQHF. The CDR3 DNA follows: TGCAGTGCCAGCCCAGGGAGGGTTAATCAGCCCCAGCATTTT.

This clonotype was counted ten times or more. J is TRBJ2-3 and V is TRBV28; a weak D match, TRBD1 (5 bases). Trimming removed 7 bases at V and 4 bases at J, with 18 bases between. This CDR3 has 15 residues. Germline V gene sequence: CDR1 MDHEN, CDR2 SYDVKM. CDR3 coding DNA: TGTGCCAGCACTAGGCTCGACAGAGCCGCAGATACGCAGTATTTT. Its translation is CASTRLDRAADTQYF. Drawing the rest from reference TRBV28 and TRBJ2-3, the complete variable domain is DVKVTQSSRYLVKRTGEKVFLECVQDMDHENMFWYRQDPGLGLRLIYFSYDVKMKEKGDIPEGYSVSREKKERFSLILESASTNQTSMYLCASTRLDRAADTQYFGPGTRLTVL.

This clonotype was observed at least ten times. The chain has TRBV11-1 and TRBJ2-7; D is unresolved. The CDR3 contains 14 residues. V lost 3 bases, J lost 3 bases, and 12 bases lay in between. CDR1 and CDR2 (germline): SGHAT, FQDESV (reference sequence). CDR3: CASSFVGSHYEQYF. DNA for the CDR3: TGTGCCAGCAGCTTTGTTGGGTCCCACTACGAGCAGTACTTC. Full variable domain (missing parts from reference TRBV11-1 and TRBJ2-7): EAEVAQSPRYKITEKSQAVAFWCDPISGHATLYWYRQILGQGPELLVQFQDESVVDDSQLPKDRFSAERLKGVDSTLKIQPAELGDSAMYLCASSFVGSHYEQYFGPGTRLTVT.

This clonotype was seen repeatedly, ten times or more. This sequence joins TRBV2 and TRBJ1-1; D remains ambiguous. The CDR3 is made up of 16 amino acids. CDR1 and CDR2 (germline): SNHLY, FYNNEI. The V gene lost 1 base and the J gene lost 0 bases, with 12 bases spanning the gap. The DNA of the CDR3 is TGTGCCAGCAGTGAAGGCGCCGGATCCATGAACACTGAAGCTTTCTTT. It codes for CASSEGAGSMNTEAFF.

This clonotype was observed at least ten times. The CDR3, as DNA: TGTGCCAGCAGTGCTAGCGGGCTGACCTCCTACGAGCAGTACTTC. As protein: CASSASGLTSYEQYF. The chain joins TRBV12-3 or TRBV12-4 to TRBJ2-7; 8 bases agree with TRBD2. CDR3 length equals 15 residues. The V and J ends lost 5 bases and 0 bases, in that order; junction bases with no gene match: 6.

This clonotype was seen repeatedly, ten times or more. An end of the junction does not agree with germline; a read error may underlie this. CDR3 in DNA: TGTGCCAGCAATGAATTGTGGACAGGGCTCACCGGGGAGCTGTTTTTT. It specifies CASNELWTGLTGELFF. The V call is TRBV6-1, the J call TRBJ2-2, with 8 bases that match TRBD1. Germline values: CDR1 MNHNS, CDR2 SASEGT. This CDR3 is 16 amino acids long.

This clonotype was observed at least ten times. The chain couples TRBV11-2 to TRBJ2-7; the match to TRBD2 covers 13 bases. Germline CDR1 and CDR2: SGHAT and FQNNGV. This CDR3 region has 15 residues. After removal of 4 bases from V and 5 bases from J, the junction contained 5 bases not matched to a gene. The CDR3 loop is CASSSGLAGNHEQYF. CDR3 DNA sequence: TGTGCCAGCAGCTCGGGACTAGCGGGAAACCACGAGCAGTACTTC. The full variable domain, rest sourced from reference TRBV11-2 and TRBJ2-7, is EAGVAQSPRYKIIEKRQSVAFWCNPISGHATLYWYQQILGQGPKLLIQFQNNGVVDDSQLPKDRFSAERLKGVDSTLKIQPAKLEDSAVYLCASSSGLAGNHEQYFGPGTRLTVT.

This clonotype was observed many times. This chain uses TRBV6-1 with TRBJ2-7; 12 nucleotides align to TRBD2. This CDR3 contains 15 residues. The V gene end was trimmed by 4 bases and the J gene end by 4 bases; junction bases not matched to a gene: 5. Germline loops: CDR1 MNHNS, CDR2 SASEGT. The CDR3 loop is CASSAPGTSGYEQYF. CDR3 in DNA: TGTGCCAGCAGTGCCCCCGGGACTAGCGGGTACGAGCAGTACTTC.

The J gene is TRBJ1-2, the V gene TRBV3-1; D remains ambiguous. The germline gives CDR1 LGHDT, CDR2 YNNKEL (reference sequence). Trimming removed 1 base from V and 4 bases from J, with 10 bases in between. The CDR3 runs 14 residues. The CDR3 sequence is CASSQVEGGYGYTF. The DNA of the CDR3 is TGTGCCAGCAGCCAAGTAGAGGGTGGCTATGGCTACACCTTC. Together with reference TRBV3-1 and TRBJ1-2, the CDR3 gives the full variable domain: DTAVSQTPKYLVTQMGNDKSIKCEQNLGHDTMYWYKQDSKKFLKIMFSYNNKELIINETVPNRFSPKSPDKAHLNLHINSLELGDSAVYFCASSQVEGGYGYTFGSGTRLTVV.